The next 10 T cell receptor beta chains were all read from a single sample in a study of cytomegalovirus exposure and HLA in healthy donors. PCR was performed using 60 Vbeta and 13 Jbeta primers. Profiling relied on immunoSEQ multiplex PCR, and the TCRdb table lists in-frame clones only, not all of them. The sample has 150,000 to 200,000 clones; 60% to 80% are singletons. Sequencing was done on a sample of PBMCs. The source is a man aged 50 to 60 in good health and CMV-seropositive.

V usage is TRBV9 and J usage is TRBJ2-7; TRBD1 matches 12 bases. The V segment lost 3 bases and the J segment 5 bases; nucleotides outside the gene matches: 9. Germline CDR1 and CDR2: SGDLS and YYNGEE. This CDR3 has 16 residues. For the CDR3, the DNA is TGTGCCAGCAGCGCGCTCCCGGGACAGGGGGCCAACGAGCAGTACTTC. Amino acids: CASSALPGQGANEQYF.

The CDR3 here is CASSINREPVTF. In DNA, the CDR3 is TGTGCCAGCAGCATTAACAGGGAGCCCGTCACCTTC. J is TRBJ1-2 and V is TRBV7-8, with D perhaps TRBD1 (6 bases). V dropped 5 bases and J dropped 13 bases, with 17 bases sitting between them. This CDR3 has 12 residues. Germline V gives CDR1 SGHVS, CDR2 FQNEAQ. Drawing the rest from reference TRBV7-8 and TRBJ1-2, the complete variable domain is GAGVSQSPRYKVAKRGQDVALRCDPISGHVSLFWYQQALGQGPEFLTYFQNEAQLDKSGLPSDRFFAERPEGSVSTLKIQRTQQEDSAVYLCASSINREPVTFGSGTRLTVV.

This clone was counted a single time. The chain joins TRBV29-1 to TRBJ1-2; no clear D. CDR1 and CDR2 (germline): SQVTM, ANQGSEA. Trimming shortened V by 4 bases and J by 6 bases, and 9 bases separated the two germline ends. The CDR3 runs to 11 residues. This chain's CDR3 is CSVVAQDGYTF. In DNA, the CDR3 is TGCAGCGTTGTTGCGCAGGATGGCTACACCTTC.

This clone was picked up a small number of times. This chain uses TRBV28 with TRBJ2-7; 9 nucleotides agree with TRBD1. CDR1 and CDR2 from the germline V gene are MDHEN and SYDVKM. V gave up 7 bases and J gave up 4 bases; unmatched junction bases: 8. The CDR3 extends over 14 amino acids. The CDR3 loop reads CASNLQGAVYEQYF. CDR3 in DNA: TGTGCCAGCAACCTACAGGGGGCTGTATACGAGCAGTACTTC.

The count of this clone is one. The rearrangement uses TRBV6-1 and TRBJ2-1; 10 nucleotides align to TRBD1. Germline trimming cut 2 bases from V and 6 bases from J; bases unmatched to any gene: 1. The CDR3 is 14 residues long. Germline V gene sequence: CDR1 MNHNS, CDR2 SASEGT. CDR3: CASSEWTGGNEQFF. The CDR3 DNA is TGTGCCAGCAGTGAATGGACAGGGGGCAATGAGCAGTTCTTC.

This clone has just one count. The chain is built from TRBV27 and TRBJ1-2, with D hard to call. Germline V gene lookup returns CDR1 MNHEY and CDR2 SMNVEV (reference sequence). V shed 3 bases and J shed 6 bases, with 20 bases lying between them. The CDR3 has 16 amino acids. As DNA, the CDR3 is TGTGCCAGCAGTTTCTCGGGTTATGGCATTGGCGATGGCTACACCTTC. It yields the protein CASSFSGYGIGDGYTF.

The rearrangement links TRBV7-9 to TRBJ1-4; 9 bases are shared with TRBD1. V shed 5 bases and J 2 bases; nucleotides not matched to a gene: 9. The CDR3 contains 17 residues. Germline V gene lookup returns CDR1 SEHNR and CDR2 FQNEAQ (reference sequence). This CDR3 reads CASSRGQGTSTNEKLFF. The CDR3 nucleotides read TGTGCCAGCAGCCGCGGACAGGGGACTTCTACTAATGAAAAACTGTTTTTT.

This chain joins TRBV30 and TRBJ2-2; D uncertain. Per the germline V gene, CDR1 is GTSNPN and CDR2 is SVGIG (reference sequence). Trimming removed 3 bases at V and 6 bases at J, with 11 bases between. This CDR3 region has 13 residues. The CDR3 here is CAWSRGASGELFF. The CDR3 nucleotides read TGTGCCTGGAGCCGAGGCGCGTCCGGGGAGCTGTTTTTT. Together with reference TRBV30 and TRBJ2-2, the CDR3 gives the full variable domain: SQTIHQWPATLVQPVGSPLSLECTVEGTSNPNLYWYRQAAGRGLQLLFYSVGIGQISSEVPQNLSASRPQDRQFILSSKKLLLSDSGFYLCAWSRGASGELFFGEGSRLTVL.

This clone came up a few times. The rearrangement joins TRBV7-9 to TRBJ2-5; possible D gene TRBD1, 6 bases. Between the trimmed V and J ends, which lost 8 bases and 2 bases, there was a span of 12 bases. The germline gives CDR1 SEHNR, CDR2 FQNEAQ (reference sequence). The CDR3 extends over 13 amino acids. CDR3 sequence (DNA): TGTGCCAGCCAGGGGATGGGGCAAGAGACCCAGTACTTC. Translating gives CASQGMGQETQYF.

This chain connects TRBV13 to TRBJ1-4, with D possibly being TRBD1 (6 bases). There are 17 residues in the CDR3. Germline V gene data show CDR1 as PRHDT and CDR2 as FYEKMQ (reference sequence). Deletions cut 5 bases from V and 6 bases from J, with 22 bases between. CDR3 region: CASSRASNREWDEKLFF. The CDR3 DNA is TGTGCCAGCAGCCGAGCCTCAAACAGGGAATGGGATGAAAAACTGTTTTTT.